The present T cell receptor (beta chain) was sequenced within a study of beta chain features in type 1 diabetes. The CDR3 totals 12 residues. The germline V gene has CDR1 MNHEY and CDR2 SMNVEV (reference sequence). Trimming removed 6 bases from V and 3 bases from J; junction bases left unmatched: 1. cDNA synthesis used the whole RNA isolate, giving expressed TCRB sequences. TCRdb's table, derived via immunoSEQ multiplex PCR, lists solely in-frame clones and lacks some. Of 250,000 to 350,000 clones in the sample, 8% to 13% were seen once. This clone turned up a few times. The authors took one heparinised blood draw, averaging approximately 120 mL, from each donor.

The chain recombines TRBV27 with TRBJ1-1; 7 nucleotides agree with TRBD1. Material: naive CD4+ T cells from blood. The TCR originated in a woman under 40 in good health. The CDR3 loop reads CASRTGHTEAFF. In nucleotides, the CDR3 is TGTGCCAGCAGGACAGGGCACACTGAAGCTTTCTTT.